This section outlines one T cell receptor beta chain sequence together with its context. The sample belongs to a study of blood T cell repertoires in COVID-19. The CDR3 loop spans 13 amino acids. Germline V gene sequence: CDR1 MRHNA, CDR2 SNTAGT. Trimming took 4 bases from V and 8 from J, leaving 12 bases between them. Only in-frame clones appear in the TCRdb table, and some are missing; sequencing was by immunoSEQ multiplex PCR. The sample holds over 250,000 clones, roughly nine tenths seen once. Sequencing was performed on peripheral blood. The receptor's source is a woman aged 30 to 39 with COVID-19, enrolled during active disease. The chain joins TRBV6-4 to TRBJ2-1; D call uncertain. The DNA for the CDR3 is TGTGCCAGCAGTGTCTCCCCGGGTTATGAGCAGTTCTTC. This gives the protein CASSVSPGYEQFF.